This T cell receptor (beta chain) was recorded in a study of T cells in Graves' hyperthyroidism and ophthalmopathy. First hyperthyroidism diagnosis is when the blood sample was obtained, before any ophthalmopathy symptoms. RNA transcripts gave rise to amplified TCR beta CDR3 regions. HTBI primers were the set used in a first-round RT-PCR of the TCR CDR3. MiXCR was run by TCRdb on the multiplex PCR reads, yielding one entry per CDR3 protein. The table lists about 130,000 distinct CDR3 sequences, roughly a fifth of them singletons. Losses at the gene ends were 7 bases for V and 2 bases for J; bases not matched to a gene: 2. CDR1 and CDR2 from the germline V gene are DFQATT and SNEGSKA (reference sequence). This CDR3 has 13 amino acids.

Input material: blood. The sequence came from a woman between 45 and 65 years old with Graves' hyperthyroidism that later progressed to Graves' ophthalmopathy. The gene calls are TRBV20-1 and TRBJ2-7; 13 bases align to TRBD2. The DNA for the CDR3 is TGCAGTGAACTAGCGGGAGGGGCCTACGAGCAGTACTTC. Translating it yields CSELAGGAYEQYF.